The present T cell receptor beta chain was sequenced within a study of T cells in Graves' hyperthyroidism and ophthalmopathy. Study information: Any treatment followed the collection of peripheral blood at initial diagnosis.

Many counts were recorded for this clonotype. What it binds is not known. Patients were excluded because of uncontrolled infection, other autoimmune disease, pregnancy or lactation. Regions amplified from RNA transcripts were the TCR beta CDR3 regions. HTBI primers were used for first-round RT-PCR of the TCR CDR3. TCRdb ran MiXCR on the multiplex PCR reads and lists one entry per CDR3 protein. The sample carries around 560,000 distinct CDR3 sequences, roughly 17% recorded once. V dropped 4 bases and J dropped 0 bases, with 14 bases sitting between them. The CDR3 loop spans 15 amino acids. CDR1 SQVTM and CDR2 ANQGSEA come from the germline V gene. Study findings and constraints: Ophthalmopathy was separated from stable hyperthyroidism by a 13 V-J model. The majority of expanded thyroid clonotypes above 0.001 also appeared in blood.

The sequenced sample consisted of blood. J is TRBJ2-3 and V is TRBV29-1; D might be TRBD1 or TRBD2, each matching 5 bases. This clonotype originated in a woman in her late teens or twenties with Graves' hyperthyroidism. As DNA, the CDR3 is TGCAGCGTTGTGAGGGGAACCACTAGCACAGATACGCAGTATTTT. Translation: CSVVRGTTSTDTQYF.